Sequencing of this TCR beta chain was carried out in a study of naive and memory T cell subsets. This CDR3 is 16 amino acids long. The J segment lost 0 bases and the V segment lost 4 bases, leaving 4 bases of the junction unmatched. Germline CDR1 is SGHNT and CDR2 is YYREEE (reference sequence). This clonotype was counted at least ten times. Amplification of ligated cDNA took four PCR rounds with SP2 and nested alpha and beta constant primers. TCRdb used MiXCR to reprocess the UMI-ligation and nested PCR reads, holding one entry per CDR3 protein. The sample gives around 35,000 distinct CDR3 sequences, approximately 10% of which show up once; almost 4% is in the top ten. Described treatment: skin biopsy from PPD injection site in Mantoux-positive individual. The library had UMIs added by 3' ligation of an oligonucleotide to TCR cDNA. Biopsied sites were PPD injections in people with a positive Mantoux test.

The receptor comes from an adult in good health. Specimen: skin, collected from a tuberculin skin test site. The chain uses TRBV5-4 and TRBJ2-3; 11 bases agree with TRBD2. The CDR3 nucleotides are TGTGCCAGCAGCGACAGACTAGCGGGGAGCACAGATACGCAGTATTTT. Its translation: CASSDRLAGSTDTQYF.